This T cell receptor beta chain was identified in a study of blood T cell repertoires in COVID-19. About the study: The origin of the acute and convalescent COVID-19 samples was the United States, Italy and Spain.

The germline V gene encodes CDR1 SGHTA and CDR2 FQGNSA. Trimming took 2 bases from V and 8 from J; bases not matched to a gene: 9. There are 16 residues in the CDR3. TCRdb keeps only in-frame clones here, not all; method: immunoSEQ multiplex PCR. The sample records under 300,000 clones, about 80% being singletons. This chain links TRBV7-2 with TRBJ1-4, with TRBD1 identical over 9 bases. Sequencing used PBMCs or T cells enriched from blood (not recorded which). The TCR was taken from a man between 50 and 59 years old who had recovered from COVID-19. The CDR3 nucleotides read TGTGCCAGCAGCTTACTGGGTTGGGACAGGGACGAAAAACTGTTTTTT. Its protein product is CASSLLGWDRDEKLFF.